The rows below give T cell receptor beta chains drawn from one sample of a study of ipilimumab plus nivolumab after autologous stem cell transplantation. Only in-frame clones appear in the TCRdb table, and some are missing; sequencing was by immunoSEQ multiplex PCR. Here the sample spans some 46,000 clones, around nine tenths being singletons. The material sequenced was PBMCs, taken in a trial of ipilimumab plus nivolumab as post-transplant consolidation. The receptors derive from a male donor with multiple myeloma. Each CDR3 is given with its conserved first and last residue. Fields, in order: clone size, D gene, J gene, V gene, CDR3 protein, CDR3 DNA. The D gene is left open where the match is weak. Only part of the rows carry a size: once, few, many, or a class if the clone is expanded.

>NA|NA|TRBJ2-3|TRBV7-2
CASSFSGSTGSDTQYF
TGTGCCAGCAGCTTTTCAGGGAGCACAGGGTCGGATACGCAGTATTTT
>NA|NA|TRBJ2-5|TRBV5-4
CASSIKTYRVRGETQYF
TGTGCCAGCAGTATCAAAACATACAGGGTTAGAGGAGAGACCCAGTACTTC
>NA|NA|TRBJ1-5|TRBV7-2
CASSLERSPQHF
TGTGCCAGCAGCTTAGAGAGATCACCCCAGCATTTT
>NA|NA|TRBJ1-6|TRBV7-3
CASSRDASSYNSPLHF
TGTGCCAGCAGCCGGGACGCAAGCTCCTATAATTCACCCCTCCACTTT
>NA|TRBD1|TRBJ1-5|TRBV6-1
CASGQTGSGQPQHF
TGTGCCAGCGGGCAGACAGGGTCGGGTCAGCCCCAGCATTTT
>NA|NA|TRBJ1-5|TRBV6-5
CASSYSNRNQPQHF
TGTGCCAGCAGTTACTCGAACAGAAATCAGCCCCAGCATTTT
>NA|NA|TRBJ1-5|TRBV19
CASSDRGPYSNQPQHF
TGTGCCAGTAGTGACCGGGGTCCCTATAGCAATCAGCCCCAGCATTTT
>NA|TRBD1|TRBJ1-1|TRBV18
CATENGQGNTEAFF
TGTGCCACCGAGAACGGACAGGGGAACACTGAAGCTTTCTTT
>once|NA|TRBJ1-1|TRBV6-1
CASSELRANTEAFF
TGTGCCAGCAGTGAATTGAGAGCGAACACTGAAGCTTTCTTT
>NA|TRBD1|TRBJ2-6|TRBV7-8
CASSESDRAGANVLTF
TGTGCCAGCAGCGAAAGCGACAGGGCTGGGGCCAACGTCCTGACTTTC
>NA|TRBD1|TRBJ2-1|TRBV5-1
CASSIGQGMDEQFF
TGCGCCAGCAGCATCGGACAGGGAATGGATGAGCAGTTCTTC
>NA|NA|TRBJ1-3|TRBV9
CASSVRGDSGNTIYF
TGTGCCAGCAGCGTCCGGGGGGACTCTGGAAACACCATATATTTT
>NA|TRBD1|TRBJ2-2|TRBV6-6
CASSRGQGTPSGELFF
TGTGCCAGCAGCCGCGGACAGGGGACTCCCTCCGGGGAGCTGTTTTTT
>NA|NA|TRBJ2-7|TRBV18
CASSPTRTLTEQYF
TGTGCCAGCTCCCCTACACGGACGTTAACCGAGCAGTACTTC
>NA|TRBD1|TRBJ1-4|TRBV7-2
CASSFSGTGAEKLFF
TGTGCCAGCAGCTTCTCCGGGACAGGGGCTGAAAAACTGTTTTTT
>NA|NA|TRBJ1-2|TRBV4-3
CASSQEGGRGYTF
TGCGCCAGCAGCCAAGAGGGCGGGAGGGGCTACACCTTC
>NA|NA|TRBJ1-4|TRBV7-2
CASSLARVPNEKLFF
TGTGCCAGCAGCTTAGCGAGGGTCCCTAATGAAAAACTGTTTTTT
>NA|NA|TRBJ2-4|TRBV12-5
CASGLMDGGNIQYF
TGTGCTAGTGGTTTGATGGATGGCGGAAACATTCAGTACTTC
>NA|NA|TRBJ1-1|TRBV5-4
CASSLDRENTEAFF
TGTGCCAGCAGCTTGGACAGAGAGAACACTGAAGCTTTCTTT
>NA|NA|TRBJ1-4|TRBV23-1
CASSQYTPPPRAIEKLFF
TGCGCCAGCAGTCAATATACCCCCCCACCGAGGGCGATTGAAAAACTGTTTTTT
>NA|NA|TRBJ2-1|TRBV2
CASSRERQGHNEQFF
TGTGCCAGCAGCCGGGAGAGGCAGGGTCACAATGAGCAGTTCTTC
>NA|TRBD1|TRBJ2-3|TRBV4-1
CASGYRGDRRTDTQYF
TGCGCCAGCGGATACCGTGGGGACAGGCGCACAGATACGCAGTATTTT
>once|NA|TRBJ1-6|TRBV2
CASSEWGRDLNSPLHF
TGTGCCAGCAGTGAATGGGGAAGGGATTTGAATTCACCCCTCCACTTT
>NA|NA|TRBJ1-2|TRBV7-2
CASSPSTLGGTGYTF
TGTGCCAGCAGCCCTTCTACGTTGGGGGGGACTGGCTACACCTTC
>NA|TRBD2|TRBJ2-3|TRBV19
CASSASGRTDTQYF
TGTGCCAGTTCAGCTAGCGGGCGCACAGATACGCAGTATTTT
>NA|TRBD2|TRBJ2-5|TRBV11-2
CASSLALGGYQETQYF
TGTGCCAGCAGCTTAGCCTTGGGGGGGTACCAAGAGACCCAGTACTTC
>NA|NA|TRBJ2-7|TRBV2
CASLGDNFNYEQYF
TGTGCCAGCCTAGGGGATAATTTTAACTACGAGCAGTACTTC
>NA|TRBD2|TRBJ2-2|TRBV18
CASSPRLAGPSDTGELFF
TGTGCCAGCTCACCTCGACTAGCGGGGCCTTCGGACACCGGGGAGCTGTTTTTT
>NA|NA|TRBJ2-3|TRBV6-1
CASSGLGTDTQYF
TGTGCCAGCAGTGGTCTGGGAACAGATACGCAGTATTTT
>NA|NA|TRBJ1-1|TRBV4-1
CASSLDRTNTEAFF
TGCGCCAGCAGCCTCGACAGGACGAACACTGAAGCTTTCTTT
>NA|NA|TRBJ2-7|TRBV18
CASSPVGGHEQYF
TGTGCCAGCTCACCAGTGGGAGGCCACGAGCAGTACTTC
>NA|TRBD1|TRBJ1-1|TRBV6-1
CASNIPWTGGEAFF
TGTGCCAGCAATATTCCCTGGACAGGGGGTGAAGCTTTCTTT
>NA|TRBD2|TRBJ2-7|TRBV19
CASSVSGRAYEQYF
TGTGCCAGTAGTGTTAGCGGGAGGGCTTACGAGCAGTACTTC
>NA|TRBD1|TRBJ1-5|TRBV7-8
CASSFGGGTGGGQPQHF
TGTGCCAGCAGCTTTGGAGGAGGGACAGGGGGTGGTCAGCCCCAGCATTTT
>NA|NA|TRBJ2-7|TRBV27
CASTDQGSRQYF
TGTGCCAGCACCGACCAGGGGAGCAGGCAGTACTTC
>NA|NA|TRBJ2-7|TRBV27
CASGPMTVYEQYF
TGTGCCAGCGGCCCCATGACGGTCTACGAGCAGTACTTC
>NA|TRBD2|TRBJ2-7|TRBV5-1
CASSMLAGSSYEQYF
TGCGCCAGCAGCATGCTAGCGGGTAGCTCCTACGAGCAGTACTTC
>NA|NA|TRBJ1-1|TRBV18
CASSLRGNTEAFF
TGTGCCAGCTCGCTGAGGGGTAACACTGAAGCTTTCTTT
>NA|NA|TRBJ1-6|TRBV5-1
CASSPGQGNSPLHF
TGCGCCAGCAGCCCGGGGCAGGGTAATTCACCCCTCCACTTT
>NA|TRBD2|TRBJ2-7|TRBV28
CASSLASGRGEQYF
TGTGCCAGCAGTTTAGCTAGCGGGAGAGGCGAGCAGTACTTC
>NA|NA|TRBJ1-1|TRBV4-1
CASSQGPWKNTEAFF
TGCGCCAGCAGCCAAGGCCCTTGGAAGAACACTGAAGCTTTCTTT
>few|TRBD1|TRBJ1-5|TRBV6-6
CASLRQGSSNQPQHF
TGTGCCAGCCTCAGACAGGGTAGCAGCAATCAGCCCCAGCATTTT
>NA|NA|TRBJ1-2|TRBV28
CASTRYGPSYTF
TGTGCCAGCACTAGGTACGGCCCGAGCTACACCTTC
>once|NA|TRBJ1-3|TRBV6-5
CASSYAGPYSGNTIYF
TGTGCCAGCAGTTACGCAGGGCCTTACTCTGGAAACACCATATATTTT
>NA|NA|TRBJ1-2|TRBV10-3
CAISTGYYGGYTF
TGTGCCATCAGTACAGGGTACTACGGTGGCTACACCTTC
>once|NA|TRBJ2-6|TRBV19
CASSQGAGANVLTF
TGTGCCAGTAGCCAGGGTGCTGGGGCCAACGTCCTGACTTTC
>NA|NA|TRBJ1-2|TRBV19
CASSIGTVSNYGYTF
TGTGCCAGTAGTATAGGAACGGTCTCAAACTATGGCTACACCTTC
>NA|NA|TRBJ2-2|TRBV5-5
CASSSGVLDTGELFF
TGTGCCAGCAGCTCAGGGGTTTTGGACACCGGGGAGCTGTTTTTT
>once|NA|TRBJ1-5|TRBV21-1
CASTKGDRNQPQHF
TGTGCCAGCACCAAGGGGGACCGAAATCAGCCCCAGCATTTT
>NA|NA|TRBJ2-3|TRBV4-2
CASSTSTDTQYF
TGTGCCAGCAGCACTTCCACAGATACGCAGTATTTT
>NA|TRBD1|TRBJ2-7|TRBV7-3
CASSADRISYEQYF
TGTGCCAGCAGCGCGGACAGGATTTCCTACGAGCAGTACTTC
>once|TRBD2|TRBJ2-5|TRBV4-1
CASSQGVGTIETQYF
TGCGCCAGCAGCCAAGGGGTCGGGACTATTGAGACCCAGTACTTC
>few|NA|TRBJ1-1|TRBV18
CASSPPGDRTEAFF
TGTGCCAGCTCACCACCGGGTGATCGCACTGAAGCTTTCTTT
>once|NA|TRBJ1-1|TRBV9
CASSVEGGEVTEAFF
TGTGCCAGCAGCGTAGAGGGAGGGGAGGTCACTGAAGCTTTCTTT
>NA|NA|TRBJ2-3|TRBV6-4
CARKNPRDTEESRDTQYF
TGTGCCAGAAAAAACCCCAGGGACACGGAGGAATCACGAGATACGCAGTATTTT
>NA|NA|TRBJ2-3|TRBV7-2
CASSPRASTDTQYF
TGTGCCAGCAGCCCCAGAGCTAGCACAGATACGCAGTATTTT
>NA|NA|TRBJ1-5|TRBV5-1
CASSPQGLQPQHF
TGCGCCAGCAGCCCACAGGGTCTGCAGCCCCAGCATTTT